Presented here are 32 T cell receptor beta chains from one specimen sequenced in a study of blood T cell repertoires in COVID-19. Assay used: immunoSEQ multiplex PCR; TCRdb lists only in-frame clones, some missing. Of around 300,000 clones listed, approximately 90% are singletons. Material for sequencing was peripheral blood. The receptors were gathered from a woman aged 25-40 years with COVID-19, enrolled during active disease.

The V call is TRBV11-3, the J call TRBJ2-3; D unresolved. V lost 2 bases, J lost 2 bases, and 8 bases lay in between. The V gene's germline CDR1 is SGHNT and CDR2 YENEEA. CDR3 size: 14 residues. The DNA of the CDR3 is TGTGCCAGCAGCTTATTCAGTGACACAGATACGCAGTATTTT. Protein product: CASSLFSDTDTQYF.

The chain links TRBV6-5 to TRBJ1-5, with a weak D call TRBD1 (6 bases). Germline lookup yields CDR1 MNHEY and CDR2 SVGAGI. The CDR3 covers 12 residues. The V gene lost 6 bases and the J gene lost 6 bases, with 9 bases spanning the gap. CDR3 region: CASSTGSQPQHF. CDR3 DNA sequence: TGTGCCAGCAGCACAGGGTCTCAGCCCCAGCATTTT.

The chain couples TRBV15 to TRBJ1-3; D not resolved. The CDR3 covers 12 residues. Germline V lookup: CDR1 LNHNV, CDR2 YYDKDF (reference sequence). V gave up 8 bases and J gave up 3 bases, with 8 bases separating them. The CDR3 region has the DNA TGTGCCACCGCGGCAGTTGGAAACACCATATATTTT. Translation: CATAAVGNTIYF.

The chain is built from TRBV19 and TRBJ2-3; 7 positions agree with TRBD2. After removal of 0 bases from V and 1 base from J, the junction contained 4 bases not matched to a gene. Germline V gene sequence: CDR1 LNHDA, CDR2 SQIVND (reference sequence). The CDR3 runs 16 residues. CDR3 in amino acids: CASSIEGLAGTDTQYF. The DNA of the CDR3 is TGTGCCAGTAGTATAGAGGGGCTAGCGGGCACAGATACGCAGTATTTT.

V is TRBV13 and J is TRBJ1-2; a weak D match, TRBD1 (5 bases). This CDR3 has 12 amino acids. Germline V lookup: CDR1 PRHDT, CDR2 FYEKMQ (reference sequence). Between the trimmed V and J ends, which lost 5 bases and 7 bases, there was a span of 11 bases. CDR3 sequence: CASSHGGGGYTF. CDR3 bases: TGTGCCAGCAGCCACGGCGGGGGTGGCTACACCTTC.

CDR3: CAWVAGTDTQYF. The CDR3 nucleotides read TGTGCCTGGGTAGCCGGCACAGATACGCAGTATTTT. The chain couples TRBV30 to TRBJ2-3, with unresolved D. The CDR3 contains 12 residues. V lost 5 bases to trimming and J lost 1 base, with 7 bases between them. Germline CDR1 is GTSNPN and CDR2 is SVGIG (reference sequence). The entire variable domain, with the rest obtained from reference TRBV30 and TRBJ2-3, is as follows: SQTIHQWPATLVQPVGSPLSLECTVEGTSNPNLYWYRQAAGRGLQLLFYSVGIGQISSEVPQNLSASRPQDRQFILSSKKLLLSDSGFYLCAWVAGTDTQYFGPGTRLTVL.

This rearrangement joins TRBV3-1 (or the pseudogene TRBV3-2) to TRBJ1-5, with D possibly TRBD1 on 5 matching bases. The CDR3 has 15 amino acids. V was shortened by 0 bases and J by 2 bases, with 8 bases between the two germline ends. CDR1 and CDR2 from the germline V gene are LGHDT and YNNKEL (reference sequence). CDR3 sequence reads: CASSQDGTGNQPQHF. CDR3 DNA: TGTGCCAGCAGCCAAGACGGGACTGGCAATCAGCCCCAGCATTTT.

The CDR3 sequence: CASRKTGSEANEKLFF. DNA of the CDR3: TGCGCCAGCAGGAAAACAGGGTCCGAGGCTAATGAAAAACTGTTTTTT. V gene TRBV5-1 combines with J gene TRBJ1-4; D is perhaps TRBD1 (6 bases). The CDR3 extends over 16 amino acids. Trimming cost V 5 bases and J 3 bases, with 17 bases left between them. Looked up from germline, CDR1 is SGHRS and CDR2 is YFSETQ.

The J gene is TRBJ2-3, the V gene TRBV5-1, with 11 bases aligning to TRBD2. Losses at the gene ends were 1 base for V and 3 bases for J; bases not matched to a gene: 4. This CDR3 is 16 amino acids long. The germline V gene encodes CDR1 SGHRS and CDR2 YFSETQ. The CDR3 reads CASSLRLAGRTDTQYF. As DNA, the CDR3 is TGCGCCAGCAGCTTGCGACTAGCGGGACGTACAGATACGCAGTATTTT.

The chain carries TRBV27 and TRBJ1-2; 7 positions match TRBD1. V shed 7 bases, J shed 1 base, and the junction held 9 bases outside the gene matches. There are 15 residues in the CDR3. Germline loops: CDR1 MNHEY, CDR2 SMNVEV (reference sequence). The CDR3 sequence is CASKIQTGHNYGYTF. The DNA of the CDR3 is TGTGCCAGCAAGATTCAGACAGGGCATAACTATGGCTACACCTTC.

The CDR3 loop is CASSWETGMNTEAFF. The CDR3, as DNA: TGCGCCAGCAGCTGGGAGACGGGAATGAACACTGAAGCTTTCTTT. This chain joins TRBV5-1 and TRBJ1-1; D gene uncertain. Trimming cost V 3 bases and J 0 bases, with 12 bases left between them. The germline CDR1 and CDR2 sequences are SGHRS and YFSETQ. The CDR3 consists of 15 residues.

The CDR3 DNA is TGTGCCAGCAGTGAGACCTCGGACAGGCCTAATTCACCCCTCCACTTT. It encodes CASSETSDRPNSPLHF. The V gene is TRBV2, the J gene TRBJ1-6, with 7 bases matching TRBD1. V lost 3 bases to trimming and J lost 6 bases; unmatched junction nucleotides: 8. The CDR3 totals 16 residues. Germline assignment: CDR1 SNHLY and CDR2 FYNNEI.

V usage is TRBV2 and J usage is TRBJ2-5, with 11 bases that match TRBD2. The J segment lost 5 bases and the V segment lost 4 bases, leaving 3 bases of the junction unmatched. CDR1 and CDR2 from the germline V gene are SNHLY and FYNNEI. The CDR3 length is 14 residues. For the CDR3, the DNA is TGTGCCAGCAGTGGTTTAGCGGGAGGGGAGACCCAGTACTTC. Translating it yields CASSGLAGGETQYF. Complete variable domain (other parts from reference TRBV2 and TRBJ2-5): EPEVTQTPSHQVTQMGQEVILRCVPISNHLYFYWYRQILGQKVEFLVSFYNNEISEKSEIFDDQFSVERPDGSNFTLKIRSTKLEDSAMYFCASSGLAGGETQYFGPGTRLLVL.

This clone occurred once. The chain has TRBV25-1 and TRBJ1-1; D is perhaps TRBD1 (6 bases). This CDR3 is 15 amino acids long. V lost 6 bases, J lost 6 bases, and 20 bases lay in between. From germline, CDR1 is MGHDK and CDR2 SYGVNS. The CDR3 loop reads CASSRIGGASAEAFF. The CDR3 nucleotides are TGTGCCAGCAGCCGAATAGGGGGGGCTAGCGCTGAAGCTTTCTTT.

In its sample, this clone was seen once. The V gene is TRBV28, the J gene TRBJ1-3, with 8 bases matching TRBD1. The ends lost 2 bases at V and 5 bases at J; junction bases unmatched: 11. The CDR3 loop spans 17 amino acids. Germline V gene lookup returns CDR1 MDHEN and CDR2 SYDVKM. CDR3 DNA: TGTGCCAGCAGTTTAAACGGGCGGCAGGGGGCAAGAAACACCATATATTTT. Translating gives CASSLNGRQGARNTIYF.

The V and J genes are TRBV5-4 and TRBJ2-2, with 8 bases fitting TRBD2. Germline trimming cut 4 bases from V and 3 bases from J; bases unmatched to any gene: 2. The CDR3 runs to 14 residues. Germline values: CDR1 SGHNT, CDR2 YYREEE (reference sequence). The CDR3 is CASSPGGDTGELFF. The CDR3 nucleotides read TGTGCCAGCAGCCCCGGGGGGGACACCGGGGAGCTGTTTTTT.

The table lists this clone with a count of one. This rearrangement joins TRBV30 to TRBJ1-1; a weak D match, TRBD1 (5 bases). Trimming cost V 2 bases and J 0 bases, with 7 bases left between them. This CDR3 has 13 residues. Germline loops: CDR1 GTSNPN, CDR2 SVGIG (reference sequence). CDR3 in DNA: TGTGCCTGGAGTACGGGGGTGAACACTGAAGCTTTCTTT. Protein product: CAWSTGVNTEAFF.

This chain joins TRBV6-5 and TRBJ1-2; possible D gene TRBD1, 5 bases. CDR1 MNHEY and CDR2 SVGAGI come from the germline V gene. The CDR3 runs to 15 residues. The ends were cut back, 5 bases at V and 0 bases at J, with 13 bases in the middle. The DNA of the CDR3 is TGTGCCAGCAGTCGGGAGGTGGGGGCTAACTATGGCTACACCTTC. Its protein product is CASSREVGANYGYTF.

This clone showed up just once. The V call is TRBV28, the J call TRBJ2-3, with TRBD1 identical over 9 bases. The V gene end was trimmed by 6 bases and the J gene end by 3 bases; junction bases not matched to a gene: 13. Per germline, CDR1 MDHEN and CDR2 SYDVKM. The CDR3 is 17 residues long. In nucleotides, the CDR3 is TGTGCCAGCAGAAGCGGCGGGACAGGGCAAGTTACAGATACGCAGTATTTT. It is translated as CASRSGGTGQVTDTQYF.

The chain couples TRBV5-1 to TRBJ1-3; 8 bases are shared with TRBD1. Germline CDR1 and CDR2: SGHRS and YFSETQ. Unmatched junction bases numbered 1, after V lost 3 bases and J lost 2 bases. This CDR3 contains 14 residues. CDR3 loop: CASSSTGAGNTIYF. The CDR3, as DNA: TGCGCCAGCAGCTCGACAGGGGCTGGAAACACCATATATTTT.

The genes are TRBV5-6 and TRBJ1-6; 7 nucleotides match TRBD1. The CDR3 extends over 15 amino acids. After removal of 3 bases from V and 10 bases from J, the junction contained 10 bases not matched to a gene. Per germline, CDR1 SGHDT and CDR2 YYEEEE. DNA for the CDR3: TGTGCCAGCAGCTCACCACAGGGGTGGGGGTCACCCCTCCACTTT. The encoded protein is CASSSPQGWGSPLHF.

The gene calls are TRBV5-1 and TRBJ1-1; 9 bases match TRBD1. CDR1 and CDR2 (germline): SGHRS, YFSETQ. The length of the CDR3 is 14 residues. After removal of 0 bases from V and 7 bases from J, the junction contained 4 bases not matched to a gene. This CDR3 is CASSLGGQGIEAFF. CDR3 DNA: TGCGCCAGCAGCTTGGGGGGACAGGGAATTGAAGCTTTCTTT.

This sequence joins TRBV19 and TRBJ1-1; 9 bases are a match to TRBD1. Trimming at V came to 5 bases and at J to 1 base, leaving 26 bases not matched to a gene. The CDR3 has 22 residues. CDR1 and CDR2 (germline): LNHDA, SQIVND (reference sequence). The CDR3 DNA follows: TGTGCCAGTAGTTCAAGGGACAGGGCCCAACCGGATTTTTTTTTCTGGAACACTGAAGCTTTCTTT. Translated: CASSSRDRAQPDFFFWNTEAFF.

The rearrangement joins TRBV11-2 to TRBJ2-7; 8 bases fit TRBD2. Germline V gene data show CDR1 as SGHAT and CDR2 as FQNNGV. This CDR3 spans 14 amino acids. The V and J ends lost 1 base and 2 bases, in that order; junction bases with no gene match: 1. In DNA, the CDR3 is TGTGCCAGCAGCTTAGTCGGGGGGGCCTACGAGCAGTACTTC. Its protein is CASSLVGGAYEQYF.

This rearrangement joins TRBV5-1 to TRBJ1-2, with 10 nucleotides matching TRBD1. Germline CDR1 and CDR2: SGHRS and YFSETQ. V dropped 4 bases and J dropped 8; count of bases not matched to a gene: 8. This CDR3 region has 14 residues. The CDR3 protein is CASSPGQGIGGYTF. CDR3 DNA sequence: TGCGCCAGCAGCCCGGGACAGGGGATCGGCGGCTACACCTTC.

This clone is a singleton in its sample. The chain has TRBV5-4 and TRBJ2-7, with 9 positions matching TRBD1. The V gene's germline CDR1 is SGHNT and CDR2 YYREEE (reference sequence). Losses at the gene ends were 5 bases for V and 3 bases for J; bases not matched to a gene: 6. CDR3 length: 14 amino acids. The CDR3 is CASSSPGQGYEQYF. The CDR3, as DNA: TGTGCCAGCAGTTCGCCGGGACAGGGCTACGAGCAGTACTTC.

This clone was found a few times. The chain employs TRBV5-4 and TRBJ1-3, with 7 bases fitting TRBD1. The V gene's germline CDR1 is SGHNT and CDR2 YYREEE (reference sequence). V shed 4 bases, J shed 0 bases, and the junction held 4 bases outside the gene matches. This CDR3 is 15 amino acids long. The CDR3 loop reads CASSPGQVSGNTIYF. In nucleotides, the CDR3 is TGTGCCAGCAGCCCCGGACAGGTCTCTGGAAACACCATATATTTT.

V and J are TRBV5-1 and TRBJ2-7, with D maybe TRBD2 (5 bases). CDR3 length equals 14 residues. Germline CDR1 SGHRS, CDR2 YFSETQ. V was clipped by 1 base and J by 5 bases, with 13 bases between them. The CDR3 is CASSLREGFDEQYF. CDR3 in DNA: TGCGCCAGCAGCTTGAGAGAGGGTTTCGACGAGCAGTACTTC.

The V gene is TRBV6-2 or TRBV6-3, the J gene TRBJ1-5, with no clear D. The V gene's germline CDR1 is MNHEY and CDR2 SVGEGT. The CDR3 is 15 amino acids. Deletions cut 2 bases from V and 5 bases from J, with 13 bases between. CDR3 coding DNA: TGTGCCAGCAGTTACCGGGGAGGTAATTATCAGCCCCAGCATTTT. Its translation: CASSYRGGNYQPQHF.

The J gene is TRBJ1-2, the V gene TRBV3-1 (or the pseudogene TRBV3-2); no clear D gene. The CDR3 length is 13 residues. Germline CDR1 and CDR2: LGHDT and YNNKEL (reference sequence). Trimming left V 0 bases short and J 9 bases short, with 11 bases between. The CDR3 DNA reads TGTGCCAGCAGCCAAGATAAGCAGGCCCGCTACACCTTC. Amino acids: CASSQDKQARYTF.

This clone was observed a handful of times. V is TRBV5-1 and J is TRBJ2-7, with TRBD1 matching 8 bases. This CDR3 region has 14 residues. Trimming took 0 bases from V and 3 from J; bases not matched to a gene: 2. The germline V gene encodes CDR1 SGHRS and CDR2 YFSETQ. Written as DNA, the CDR3 is TGCGCCAGCAGCTTGGAGGGGACAGGCTACGAGCAGTACTTC. It codes for CASSLEGTGYEQYF.

The chain joins TRBV5-1 to TRBJ1-5, with 7 bases matching TRBD1. This CDR3 comprises 15 residues. V shed 0 bases, J shed 4 bases, and the junction held 4 bases outside the gene matches. From germline, CDR1 is SGHRS and CDR2 YFSETQ. The CDR3 here is CASSLGDSLNQPQHF. Here the CDR3 DNA reads TGCGCCAGCAGCTTGGGGGACAGCCTTAATCAGCCCCAGCATTTT.